Shown below are 2 T cell receptor beta chains from a single sample sequenced in a study of T-cell memory formation after mild COVID-19. One entry per CDR3 protein results from TCRdb running MiXCR on the 5' RACE reads. The profile shows around 300,000 distinct CDR3 sequences, around 15% of them singletons. Specimen: PBMCs or a T cell subset sorted from them (not recorded which). These receptors originate from a man aged 18 to 35 who had mild COVID-19 (a few samples of this study predate the infection). Cell type and time point are not known.

This chain links TRBV15 with TRBJ2-3; 10 positions match TRBD2. The CDR3 extends over 16 amino acids. Trimming at V came to 2 bases and at J to 9 bases, leaving 11 bases not matched to a gene. From germline, CDR1 is LNHNV and CDR2 YYDKDF (reference sequence). CDR3 protein: CATSRLGTSVGRTQYF. Written as DNA, the CDR3 is TGTGCCACCAGCAGACTTGGGACTAGCGTCGGGAGGACGCAGTATTTT.

CDR3 sequence reads: CSVGGNGNQPQHF. The CDR3 DNA follows: TGCAGCGTTGGGGGCAACGGGAATCAGCCCCAGCATTTT. This sequence joins TRBV29-1 and TRBJ1-5; tentatively, D is TRBD1 (5 bases). From germline, CDR1 is SQVTM and CDR2 ANQGSEA. V lost 4 bases and J 4 bases, leaving 11 bases between the germline ends. The CDR3 extends over 13 amino acids.